Listed below are T cell receptor beta chains from one sample, sequenced in a study of response to subunit inactivated influenza vaccine. TCRdb reprocessed the RT-PCR reads via MiXCR and lists one record per CDR3 protein. The sample lists roughly 700,000 distinct CDR3 sequences; around 13% were seen once. The sample was PBMCs from blood, taken about 14 days before vaccination. These receptors came from a man between 45 and 60 years old who received an inactivated influenza vaccine. The CDR3 runs from the conserved cysteine through the conserved F or W. Each record gives: V gene, CDR3 length, clone size, J gene, D gene, CDR3 protein, CDR3 DNA. The D gene is left open where the match is weak. Rows may omit the clone size; those that give it use once, few, many or a size class.

TRBV10-3	16	-	TRBJ1-3	-	CAISGIRDGAGNTIYF	TGTGCCATCAGTGGTATTAGGGACGGGGCTGGAAACACCATATATTTT
TRBV4-3	15	few	TRBJ2-3	-	CASSQGYGGTDTQYF	TGCGCCAGCAGCCAAGGGTACGGGGGCACAGATACGCAGTATTTT
TRBV24-1	16	-	TRBJ2-1	TRBD2	CATSASSVSGRYEQFF	TGTGCCACCAGTGCCTCGTCCGTTAGCGGGAGATATGAGCAGTTCTTC
TRBV14	12	many	TRBJ2-2	-	CASSPAPGELFF	TGTGCCAGCAGCCCCGCCCCCGGGGAGCTGTTTTTT
TRBV27	17	many	TRBJ2-7	TRBD1	CASSPDLIRDRAYEQYF	TGTGCCAGCAGTCCGGATTTGATTCGGGACAGGGCCTACGAGCAGTACTTC
TRBV3-1	14	-	TRBJ2-7	-	CASSQGALSYEQYF	TGTGCCAGCAGCCAGGGGGCCCTCTCCTACGAGCAGTACTTC
TRBV12-3/TRBV12-4	12	few	TRBJ2-3	-	CASSATRDPQYF	TGTGCCAGCAGTGCAACTCGGGATCCGCAGTATTTT
TRBV7-8	15	few	TRBJ2-2	-	CASSSRGGNTGELFF	TGTGCCAGCAGCTCCCGAGGGGGGAACACCGGGGAGCTGTTTTTT
TRBV18	17	few	TRBJ2-1	-	CASSLPRSGVSYNEQFF	TGTGCCAGCTCACTGCCCCGAAGTGGAGTGTCCTACAATGAGCAGTTCTTC
TRBV18	12	many	TRBJ2-1	-	CASSPRMHEQFF	TGTGCCAGCTCACCACGAATGCATGAGCAGTTCTTC
TRBV6-1	15	-	TRBJ2-7	TRBD2	CASRPLAGATYEQYF	TGTGCCAGCAGACCACTAGCGGGAGCAACATACGAGCAGTACTTC
TRBV6-2/TRBV6-3	14	many	TRBJ1-5	-	CASKPAKIDQPQHF	TGTGCCAGCAAACCCGCCAAGATTGATCAGCCCCAGCATTTT
TRBV12-3/TRBV12-4	14	few	TRBJ2-7	TRBD1	CASRPGGPSYEQYF	TGTGCCAGCAGGCCAGGGGGCCCCTCCTACGAGCAGTACTTC
TRBV20-1	14	many	TRBJ2-5	-	CSAPRQARQETQYF	TGCAGTGCTCCCCGACAGGCTCGGCAAGAGACCCAGTACTTC
TRBV28	12	few	TRBJ2-7	-	CASSRKRYEQYF	TGTGCCAGCAGCAGGAAACGTTACGAGCAGTACTTC
TRBV18	12	many	TRBJ2-1	-	CASSPQNNEQFF	TGTGCCAGCTCACCGCAGAACAATGAGCAGTTCTTC
TRBV20-1	15	few	TRBJ2-1	TRBD2	CSAITGTSGSNEQFF	TGCAGTGCTATTACCGGGACTAGCGGGAGCAATGAGCAGTTCTTC
TRBV28	16	-	TRBJ2-2	-	CASSLLFGEKTGELFF	TGTGCCAGCAGCCTTCTCTTCGGGGAGAAGACCGGGGAGCTGTTTTTT
TRBV13	16	few	TRBJ2-7	TRBD2	CASSGRELGMWHEQYF	TGTGCCAGCAGCGGGAGGGAGTTGGGAATGTGGCACGAGCAGTACTTC
TRBV5-5	17	-	TRBJ1-6	-	CASSLLGPSSYNSPLNF	TGTGCCAGCAGCTTGTTGGGACCTAGCTCCTATAATTCACCCCTCAACTTT
TRBV29-1	15	few	TRBJ2-5	-	CSVGEGYIAGETQYF	TGCAGCGTGGGGGAAGGGTACATTGCGGGAGAGACCCAGTACTTC
TRBV25-1	15	-	TRBJ2-1	TRBD2	CASSVQGLNHHEQFF	TGTGCCAGCAGTGTCCAGGGACTAAATCACCATGAGCAGTTCTTC
TRBV3-1	16	few	TRBJ2-1	-	CASSVEGGAGYNEQFF	TGTGCCAGCAGCGTCGAAGGGGGCGCGGGGTACAATGAGCAGTTCTTC
TRBV28	14	-	TRBJ2-2	TRBD2	CASSFSGGSGELFF	TGTGCCAGCAGTTTCTCGGGGGGGTCCGGGGAGCTGTTTTTT
TRBV7-9	14	-	TRBJ2-5	-	CASSLTRGQETQYF	TGTGCCAGCAGCTTAACCAGGGGCCAAGAGACCCAGTACTTC
TRBV12-3/TRBV12-4	18	few	TRBJ2-1	TRBD2	CASTQGPASGSVYNEQFF	TGTGCCAGCACCCAGGGTCCCGCTAGCGGGAGTGTCTACAATGAGCAGTTCTTC
TRBV5-1	16	few	TRBJ2-1	TRBD2	CASSRRTSGGINEQFF	TGCGCCAGCAGCCGCAGGACTAGCGGGGGTATCAATGAGCAGTTCTTC
TRBV4-1	13	many	TRBJ2-5	TRBD1	CASRDRGGETQYF	TGCGCCAGCAGGGACAGGGGAGGAGAGACCCAGTACTTC
TRBV29-1	16	many	TRBJ2-2	-	CSVRRTGTSNTGELFF	TGCAGCGTTCGGAGGACCGGGACTTCTAACACCGGGGAGCTGTTTTTT
TRBV12-3/TRBV12-4	15	few	TRBJ1-4	-	CASSPPGFNNEKLFF	TGTGCCAGCAGTCCGCCGGGGTTCAATAATGAAAAACTGTTTTTT
TRBV20-1	14	-	TRBJ2-7	TRBD2	CSARELAGAHEQYF	TGCAGTGCTAGGGAACTAGCGGGAGCCCACGAGCAGTACTTC
TRBV7-6	13	-	TRBJ1-1	-	CASSLTQATEAFF	TGTGCCAGCAGCTTAACGCAGGCAACTGAAGCTTTCTTT
TRBV20-1	12	many	TRBJ1-2	-	CSARGAGDGYTF	TGCAGTGCTAGAGGGGCAGGGGATGGCTACACCTTC